Listed below are T cell receptor beta chains from one sample, sequenced in a study of PD-1 and CTLA-4 blockade in melanoma. This table comes from immunoSEQ multiplex PCR, and its TCRdb copy is limited to in-frame clones, with some not included. The table includes roughly 30,000 clones, approximately 90% detected once. The input for sequencing was CD8+ T cells from peripheral blood, taken from a patient given anti-PD-1 treatment. Receptors were obtained from a human donor with melanoma. Both conserved end residues are trimmed from each CDR3. Fields, in order: V gene, clone size, J gene, CDR3 protein. A clone size is listed for some rows: how often the clone was seen (once, few, many), or a class if it is expanded.

V: TRBV5-1; size: NA; J: TRBJ2-7; CDR3: ATSGGSRNEQY
V: TRBV7-9; size: NA; J: TRBJ1-1; CDR3: ASSSEADASTEAF
V: TRBV19; size: NA; J: TRBJ1-1; CDR3: ASRTAFEAF
V: TRBV6-5; size: NA; J: TRBJ2-7; CDR3: ASSYSTEQY
V: TRBV30; size: NA; J: TRBJ2-1; CDR3: AWSVGGGPYNEQF
V: TRBV30; size: NA; J: TRBJ1-6; CDR3: AWSIGSPLH
V: TRBV5-1; size: NA; J: TRBJ1-1; CDR3: ASSPTGRGSTEAF
V: TRBV4-2; size: NA; J: TRBJ1-6; CDR3: ASSQEPWTGTYNSPLH
V: TRBV27; size: NA; J: TRBJ2-7; CDR3: ASSSDSIGYEQY
V: TRBV7-8; size: NA; J: TRBJ2-1; CDR3: ASSLPPDKEWGNEQF
V: TRBV6-1; size: NA; J: TRBJ1-2; CDR3: ASSELDRATNYGYT
V: TRBV6-1; size: few; J: TRBJ2-5; CDR3: ASSEVAGGQETQY
V: TRBV7-9; size: NA; J: TRBJ1-1; CDR3: ASGTSWGATEAF
V: TRBV2; size: NA; J: TRBJ2-4; CDR3: ATRLRTDKNIQY
V: TRBV19; size: NA; J: TRBJ2-1; CDR3: ASNNRGRSYNEQF